This TCR beta chain was profiled in a study of blood T cells in healthy people across ages. The CDR3 runs to 12 residues. The V end was cut by 4 bases, the J end by 6 bases, with 10 bases between. CDR1 and CDR2 (germline): MNHNY, SVGAGI (reference sequence). About 10 milliliters of peripheral blood were drawn from each donor into EDTA-treated tubes. Notes on the study in general: Unsorted PBMCs ruled out conclusive naive versus antigen-experienced comparison.

Next came a second PCR, run for roughly 6 to 11 cycles, which used a sample-barcoded 5' primer along with a J-beta primer mix. TCRdb independently ran MiXCR on the 5' RACE reads; one entry per CDR3 protein. The sample shows roughly 1.7 million distinct CDR3 sequences, about 31% of them seen only once. This clonotype was counted a few times. Antigen specificity is unknown. Sequencing was performed on blood. The genes are TRBV6-6 and TRBJ2-7; D not resolved. The TCR was taken from a young woman in good health. CDR3 in DNA: TGTGCCAGCAGTTTTAGTGGCAGCGAGCAGTACTTC. Its translation is CASSFSGSEQYF.